The rows below give T cell receptor beta chains drawn from one sample of a study of T cell responses to AZD1222 COVID-19 vaccine. Here immunoSEQ multiplex PCR was the method, and the copy in TCRdb shows in-frame clones only, minus some. The data hold around 150,000 clones, with 75% to 95% observed a single time. The specimen was peripheral blood, collected 28 days after the second dose of the MenACWY control vaccine. These receptors all stem from an adult who received the MenACWY meningococcal vaccine as a control. Both conserved end residues are trimmed from each CDR3.

J: TRBJ2-7; V: TRBV18; CDR3: ASSPPGSGSPYEQY
J: TRBJ1-6; V: TRBV4-3; CDR3: ASSQDPSYNSPLH
J: TRBJ2-2; V: TRBV7-9; CDR3: ASSLEGNTGELF
J: TRBJ1-1; V: TRBV3-1/TRBV3-2; CDR3: ASSQGTGGGPTEAF
J: TRBJ1-1; V: TRBV3-1/TRBV3-2; CDR3: ASSQQGGRTEAF
J: TRBJ1-6; V: TRBV2; CDR3: ASRDGQSHNSPLH
J: TRBJ2-2; V: TRBV19; CDR3: ASSMERGSYTGELF
J: TRBJ1-6; V: TRBV5-1; CDR3: ASSLELGTGDSPLH
J: TRBJ1-4; V: TRBV12-3/TRBV12-4; CDR3: ASRLEEKLF
J: TRBJ2-3; V: TRBV7-9; CDR3: ASSPTGTSTDTQY
J: TRBJ2-5; V: TRBV4-3; CDR3: ASSQEVASGRGETQY
J: TRBJ1-1; V: TRBV28; CDR3: ASSSSGEGAEAF
J: TRBJ1-5; V: TRBV6-2/TRBV6-3; CDR3: ASSYGSGVQPQH
J: TRBJ2-4; V: TRBV28; CDR3: ASSLLGGQLVLAKNIQY
J: TRBJ1-5; V: TRBV28; CDR3: ASSIYDSRNQPQH
J: TRBJ1-6; V: TRBV10-3; CDR3: AISESDPNNSPLH
J: TRBJ2-5; V: TRBV5-1; CDR3: ASSSGTGQETQY
J: TRBJ2-7; V: TRBV3-1/TRBV3-2; CDR3: ASSQVNRGHSYEQY
J: TRBJ1-2; V: TRBV10-1; CDR3: ASDRRKMGGYT
J: TRBJ2-2; V: TRBV23-1; CDR3: ASRGVGRVHTGELF
J: TRBJ1-5; V: TRBV28; CDR3: ASSYSGTVNNQPQH
J: TRBJ2-3; V: TRBV6-5; CDR3: ASSYIRAGGTDTQY
J: TRBJ2-7; V: TRBV5-4; CDR3: ASSLEQMSYEQY
J: TRBJ1-1; V: TRBV28; CDR3: ASSPLDTNTEAF
J: TRBJ1-6; V: TRBV7-2; CDR3: ASSSRLDRGAFESPLH
J: TRBJ2-7; V: TRBV10-1; CDR3: ASSMSSGPYEQY
J: TRBJ2-7; V: TRBV7-2; CDR3: ASSSTRLAGGLYEQY
J: TRBJ2-7; V: TRBV3-1/TRBV3-2; CDR3: ASSPGVEQY
J: TRBJ2-3; V: TRBV3-1/TRBV3-2; CDR3: ASSQDPSTDTQY
J: TRBJ1-3; V: TRBV9; CDR3: ASSVVFGAGAGNTIY
J: TRBJ2-1; V: TRBV2; CDR3: ASSSRTSGNEQF
J: TRBJ2-7; V: TRBV7-9; CDR3: ASSTHEIEQY
J: TRBJ1-5; V: TRBV2; CDR3: ASSEEQGSNQPQH
J: TRBJ1-5; V: TRBV3-1/TRBV3-2; CDR3: ASSHGHYSNQPQH
J: TRBJ2-1; V: TRBV5-1; CDR3: ASSLGGENNEQF
J: TRBJ2-5; V: TRBV5-4; CDR3: ASSLAGTEKETQY
J: TRBJ2-1; V: TRBV12-5; CDR3: ASGLAIAGGSKMGQF
J: TRBJ1-5; V: TRBV3-1/TRBV3-2; CDR3: ASSPDREGSNQPQH
J: TRBJ1-1; V: TRBV7-8; CDR3: ASSFVDRGMTEAF
J: TRBJ2-5; V: TRBV3-1/TRBV3-2; CDR3: ASSQEGKETQY
J: TRBJ2-3; V: TRBV3-1/TRBV3-2; CDR3: ASSQDPKSDTQY
J: TRBJ1-2; V: TRBV5-6; CDR3: ASSLVGRDSGNYT
J: TRBJ2-1; V: TRBV9; CDR3: ASNRDVNEQF
J: TRBJ1-3; V: TRBV6-5; CDR3: ASSYSSGNTIY
J: TRBJ2-7; V: TRBV2; CDR3: ASSGDGPSYEQY
J: TRBJ2-1; V: TRBV13; CDR3: ASSSPQGHEQF
J: TRBJ1-5; V: TRBV18; CDR3: ASSGQDNQPQH
J: TRBJ1-2; V: TRBV28; CDR3: ASSGYGQGARNYGYT
J: TRBJ2-5; V: TRBV5-1; CDR3: ASSLGGGETQY
J: TRBJ2-2; V: TRBV7-9; CDR3: ASSLWIQGAGELF